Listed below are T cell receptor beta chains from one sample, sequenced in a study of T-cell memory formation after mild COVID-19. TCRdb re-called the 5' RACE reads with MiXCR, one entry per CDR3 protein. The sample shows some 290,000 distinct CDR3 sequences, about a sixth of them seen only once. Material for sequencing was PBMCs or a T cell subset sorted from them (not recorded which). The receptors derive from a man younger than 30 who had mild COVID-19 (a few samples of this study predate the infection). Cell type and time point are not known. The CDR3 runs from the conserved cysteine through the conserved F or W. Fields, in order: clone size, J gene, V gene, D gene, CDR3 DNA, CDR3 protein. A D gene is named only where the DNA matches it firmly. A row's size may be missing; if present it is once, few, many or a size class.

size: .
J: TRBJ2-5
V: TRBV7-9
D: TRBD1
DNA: TGTGCCAGCATCCTAACAGGGGTCGGGGAGACCCAGTACTTC
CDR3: CASILTGVGETQYF

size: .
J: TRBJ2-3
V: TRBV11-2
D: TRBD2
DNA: TGTGCCAGCAGCGTGGGACTAGCGGGGAGAGATACGCAGTATTTT
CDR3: CASSVGLAGRDTQYF

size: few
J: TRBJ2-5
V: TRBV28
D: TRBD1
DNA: TGTGCCAGCAGTGATCGACAGGGGGAGACCCAGTACTTC
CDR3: CASSDRQGETQYF

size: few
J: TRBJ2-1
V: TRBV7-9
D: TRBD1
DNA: TGTGCCAGCAGCTTATTTGGGACAGGTTACAATGAGCAGTTCTTC
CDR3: CASSLFGTGYNEQFF

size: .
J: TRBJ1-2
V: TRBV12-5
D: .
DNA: TGTGCTAGTTTCGGGGGCAACTATGGCTACACCTTC
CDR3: CASFGGNYGYTF

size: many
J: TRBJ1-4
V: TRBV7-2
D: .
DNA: TGTGCCAGCAGCTTAGAAGCGGGACGGGAAAAACTGTTTTTT
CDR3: CASSLEAGREKLFF

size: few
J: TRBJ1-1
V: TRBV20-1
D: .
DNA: TGCAGTGCTAGATTTAGGGCTGAAGCTTTCTTT
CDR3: CSARFRAEAFF

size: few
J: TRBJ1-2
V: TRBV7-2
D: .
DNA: TGTGCCAGCAGTCATCGCTGGGAGTTCGCGGGCTACACCTTC
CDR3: CASSHRWEFAGYTF

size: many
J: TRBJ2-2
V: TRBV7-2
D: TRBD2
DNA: TGTGCCAGCAGCTTAAGAAGCGGGGGGAACACCGGGGAGCTGTTTTTT
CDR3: CASSLRSGGNTGELFF

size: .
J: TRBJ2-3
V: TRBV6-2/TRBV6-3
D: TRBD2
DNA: TGTGCCAGCAGTTACTTACCATATTCGGGACTAGCGGACCCCACAGATACGCAGTATTTT
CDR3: CASSYLPYSGLADPTDTQYF

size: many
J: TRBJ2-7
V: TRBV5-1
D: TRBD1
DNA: TGCGCCAGCAGGGACCCCGGGACAGGGGCCTACGAGCAGTACTTC
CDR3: CASRDPGTGAYEQYF

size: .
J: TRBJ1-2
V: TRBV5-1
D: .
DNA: TGCGCCAGCAGCTCCGGCCTTCGGGGCGTGGACTATGGCTACACCTTC
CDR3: CASSSGLRGVDYGYTF

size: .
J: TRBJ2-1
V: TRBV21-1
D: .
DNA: TGTGCCAGCAGGGGGATAAGGGGTCATGAGCAGTTCTTC
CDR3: CASRGIRGHEQFF

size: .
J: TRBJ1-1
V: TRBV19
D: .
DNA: TGTGCCAGTAGTATGAGGTGGGGGAAGCCGAACACTGAAGCTTTCTTT
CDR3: CASSMRWGKPNTEAFF

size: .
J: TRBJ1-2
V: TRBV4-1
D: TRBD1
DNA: TGCGCCAGCAGCCAAGAGATCGGACAGGGAGGCTATGGCTACACCTTC
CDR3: CASSQEIGQGGYGYTF

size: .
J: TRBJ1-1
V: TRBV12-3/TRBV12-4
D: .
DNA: TGTGCCAGCAGACCCAGGAGGGCAGAAGCTTTCTTT
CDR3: CASRPRRAEAFF

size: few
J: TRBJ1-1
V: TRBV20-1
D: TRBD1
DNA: TGCAGTGCTAGGAGGGACAGGGGCCGAAGAGAAGCTTTCTTT
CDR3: CSARRDRGRREAFF

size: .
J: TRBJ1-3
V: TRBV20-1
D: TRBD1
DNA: TGCAGTGCTAGACGCCGGGACAGGGGATTTCAGAACACCATATATTTT
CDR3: CSARRRDRGFQNTIYF

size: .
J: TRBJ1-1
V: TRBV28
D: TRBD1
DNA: TGTGCCAGCATCCCCGGGACAGTGAACACTGAAGCTTTCTTT
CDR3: CASIPGTVNTEAFF

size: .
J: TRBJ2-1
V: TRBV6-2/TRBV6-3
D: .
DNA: TGTGCCAGCAGCCCCCTCCGACAGGTGAGGGGCAATGAGCAGTTCTTC
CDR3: CASSPLRQVRGNEQFF

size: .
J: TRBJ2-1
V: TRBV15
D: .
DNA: TGTGCCACCAGCAGAGCAGAGAGGCATGAGCAGTTCTTC
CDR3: CATSRAERHEQFF

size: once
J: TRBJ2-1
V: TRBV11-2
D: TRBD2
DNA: TGTGCCAGCAGCTTAGGGGAGGGGATAAGCTCCTACAATGAGCAGTTCTTC
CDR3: CASSLGEGISSYNEQFF

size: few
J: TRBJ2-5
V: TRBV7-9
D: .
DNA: TGTGCCAGCAGCTTACCCGCAGGCCGGGGTCTTTGGGAGACCCAGTACTTC
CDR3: CASSLPAGRGLWETQYF

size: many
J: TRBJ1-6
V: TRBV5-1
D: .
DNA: TGCGCCAGCAGCTTGTCGGCAGTAAATAATTCACCCCTCCACTTT
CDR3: CASSLSAVNNSPLHF

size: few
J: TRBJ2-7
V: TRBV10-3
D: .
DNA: TGTGCCATCAGCCCTAATTCGCCCTGGGTTTTCGAGCAGTACTTC
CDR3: CAISPNSPWVFEQYF

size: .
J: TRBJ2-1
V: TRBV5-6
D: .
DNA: TGTGCCAGCAGCTTTCGGAACTCCTACAATGAGCAGTTCTTC
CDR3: CASSFRNSYNEQFF

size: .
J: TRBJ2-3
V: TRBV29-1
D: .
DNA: TGCAGCGTTGTTTTGATGACGGCCACAGATACGCAGTATTTT
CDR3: CSVVLMTATDTQYF

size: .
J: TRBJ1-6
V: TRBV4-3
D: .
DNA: TGCGCCAGCAGCCAAGGTCATGGAACACCCCTCCACTTT
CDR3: CASSQGHGTPLHF

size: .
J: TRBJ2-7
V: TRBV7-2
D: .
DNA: TGTGCCAGCAGCTTAACAGGGATGTACGAGCAGTACTTC
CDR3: CASSLTGMYEQYF

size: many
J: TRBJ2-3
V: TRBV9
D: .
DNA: TGTGCCAGCAGCGTTATGGCCACAGGTGCTAGCACAGATACGCAGTATTTT
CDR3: CASSVMATGASTDTQYF

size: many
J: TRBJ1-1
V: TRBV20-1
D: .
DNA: TGCAGTGCTATAGAGACGAACACTGAAGCTTTCTTT
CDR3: CSAIETNTEAFF

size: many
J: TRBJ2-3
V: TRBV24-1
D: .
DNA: TGTGCCACCAGTGTAACAGGACACACAGATACGCAGTATTTT
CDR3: CATSVTGHTDTQYF

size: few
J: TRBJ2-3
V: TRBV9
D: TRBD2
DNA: TGTGCCAGCAGCGTTAGAGCGGGGACCGGCACAGATACGCAGTATTTT
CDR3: CASSVRAGTGTDTQYF

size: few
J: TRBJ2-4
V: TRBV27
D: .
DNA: TGTGCCAGCACCCGGCAAAACATTCAGTACTTC
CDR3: CASTRQNIQYF

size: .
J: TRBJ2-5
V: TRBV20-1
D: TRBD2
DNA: TGCAGTGCTAGAGACCCTAGCGGGGGCGAGACCCAGTACTTC
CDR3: CSARDPSGGETQYF

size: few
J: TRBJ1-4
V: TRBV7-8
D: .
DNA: TGTGCCAGCAGCGCGTCCCGGGGAAGGCGCGAAAAACTGTTTTTT
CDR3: CASSASRGRREKLFF

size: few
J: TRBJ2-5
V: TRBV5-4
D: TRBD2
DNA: TGTGCCAGCAGCACAAAGCGGGGGGGACAAGAGACCCAGTACTTC
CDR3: CASSTKRGGQETQYF

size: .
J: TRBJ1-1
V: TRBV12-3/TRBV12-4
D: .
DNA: TGTGCCAGCACCCGCGGTCAAAGAGAAGCTTTCTTT
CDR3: CASTRGQREAFF

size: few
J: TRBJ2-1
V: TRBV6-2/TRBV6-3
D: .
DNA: TGTGCCAGCAGTCTCCCTCTAAGTGAGCAGTTCTTC
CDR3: CASSLPLSEQFF

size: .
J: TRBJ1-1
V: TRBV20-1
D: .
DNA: TGCAGTGCTAGAGATCCCGGGCAGGGGAACACTGAAGCTTTCTTT
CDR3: CSARDPGQGNTEAFF

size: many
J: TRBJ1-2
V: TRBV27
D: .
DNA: TGTGCCAGCAGTTCGGGACGGAACTATGGCTACACCTTC
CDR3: CASSSGRNYGYTF

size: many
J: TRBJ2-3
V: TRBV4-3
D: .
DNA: TGCGCCAGCAGCCGCGTCCCAGCGTCGAGCACAGATACGCAGTATTTT
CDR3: CASSRVPASSTDTQYF

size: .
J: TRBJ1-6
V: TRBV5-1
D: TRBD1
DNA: TGCGCCAGCAGCTTGGAAACAGGGGATTCACCCCTCCACTTT
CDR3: CASSLETGDSPLHF